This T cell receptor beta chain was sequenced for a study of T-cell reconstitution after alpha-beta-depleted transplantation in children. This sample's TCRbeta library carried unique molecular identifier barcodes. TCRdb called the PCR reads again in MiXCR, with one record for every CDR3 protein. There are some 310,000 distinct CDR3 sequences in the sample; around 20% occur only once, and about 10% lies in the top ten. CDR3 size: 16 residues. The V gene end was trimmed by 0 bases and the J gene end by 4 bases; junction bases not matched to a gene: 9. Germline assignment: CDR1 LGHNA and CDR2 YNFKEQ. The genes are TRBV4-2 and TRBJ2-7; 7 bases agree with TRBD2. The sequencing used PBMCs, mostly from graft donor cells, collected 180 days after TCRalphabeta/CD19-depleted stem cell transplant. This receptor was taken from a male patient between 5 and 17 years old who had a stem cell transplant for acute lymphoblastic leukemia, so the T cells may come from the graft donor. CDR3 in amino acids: CASSQDIGTTLYEQYF. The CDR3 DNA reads TGTGCCAGCAGCCAAGACATCGGGACTACCCTATACGAGCAGTACTTC.